The source of this T cell receptor (beta chain) is a study of cytomegalovirus exposure and HLA in healthy donors. The V and J ends lost 4 bases and 2 bases respectively, with 12 bases between them. The CDR3 is made up of 14 amino acids. Germline assignment: CDR1 SGDLS and CDR2 YYNGEE. PCR involved 60 Vbeta and 13 Jbeta primers. The method was immunoSEQ multiplex PCR; TCRdb's version includes in-frame clones alone and lacks a portion of them. The data hold about 180,000 clones, with approximately 80% observed a single time. This TCR was recovered from a male donor in good health and CMV-seronegative. The chain joins TRBV9 to TRBJ2-5, with D perhaps matching TRBD2 (6 bases). Sample: PBMCs. This CDR3 is CASSPRLVQETQYF. The CDR3 bases are TGTGCCAGCAGCCCCCGACTAGTTCAAGAGACCCAGTACTTC.